This T cell receptor (beta chain) was sequenced for a study of OX40 agonist ivuxolimab in advanced cancers. About the study: Checkpoint inhibitors had been given previously to roughly 36% of patients. There were three patients with partial responses, one having hepatocellular carcinoma and two cutaneous melanoma.

Profiling relied on immunoSEQ multiplex PCR, and the TCRdb table lists in-frame clones only, not all of them. The repertoire consists of approximately 70,000 clones, with 75% to 95% occurring once and the leading ten covering 5% to 7%. Turning to this clone: Its target is not known.

Whole-study findings and limits: CD4+ and CD8+ blood T cells expanded clonally by week 6 at 0.1 to 3.0 mg/kg. Averaged across samples, CD8+ T cells carried more expanded clones than CD4+ did.

Sequences were derived from CD4+ or CD8+ T cells sorted from blood, sampled in a trial of the OX40 agonist ivuxolimab. The clonotype was recovered from an adult with an advanced solid tumor such as melanoma, head and neck, liver or kidney cancer.

In nucleotides, the CDR3 is TGTGCCAGCAGCCCCTTGGGGGACAGGGTAGGTTACGAGCAGTACTTC. Amino acid sequence: CASSPLGDRVGYEQYF. The genes are TRBV9 and TRBJ2-7, with TRBD1 identical over 9 bases. The CDR3 spans 16 residues. Germline CDR1 is SGDLS and CDR2 is YYNGEE. V shed 4 bases and J 4 bases; nucleotides not matched to a gene: 12.